Presented here are 31 T cell receptor beta chains from one specimen sequenced in a study of technical replicates of blood from several donors. The protocol was immunoSEQ multiplex PCR, while the TCRdb copy is restricted to in-frame clones and leaves out a portion. The data contain about 88,000 clones, about 93% of them singletons. Sequenced sample: T cells isolated from PBMCs. These receptors all come from a human donor in good health.

The genes are TRBV5-8 and TRBJ1-2, with a tentative D call TRBD1 (5 bases). The CDR3 runs 14 residues. V lost 5 bases to trimming and J lost 4 bases, with 15 bases between them. Germline V CDR1 and CDR2: SGHTS, YDEGEE. The DNA of the CDR3 is TGTGCCAGCAGGACCCTAGGAAGGGGCTATGGCTACACCTTC. It codes for CASRTLGRGYGYTF. The full variable domain, in which reference TRBV5-8 and TRBJ1-2 provide the parts outside the CDR3, is EAGVTQSPTHLIKTRGQQATLRCSPISGHTSVYWYQQALGLGLQFLLWYDEGEERNRGNFPPRFSGRQFPNYSSELNVNALELEDSALYLCASRTLGRGYGYTFGSGTRLTVV.

This clone was recorded only once. J is TRBJ2-2 and V is TRBV30; no clear D gene. The V end was cut by 0 bases, the J end by 8 bases, with 22 bases between. Germline assignment: CDR1 GTSNPN and CDR2 SVGIG (reference sequence). The CDR3 extends over 17 amino acids. The CDR3 coding sequence is TGTGCCTGGAGTGTACGAGATCTCAACTGGGCTCCGGGGGAGCTGTTTTTT. Translated: CAWSVRDLNWAPGELFF. The full variable domain, in which reference TRBV30 and TRBJ2-2 provide the parts outside the CDR3, is SQTIHQWPATLVQPVGSPLSLECTVEGTSNPNLYWYRQAAGRGLQLLFYSVGIGQISSEVPQNLSASRPQDRQFILSSKKLLLSDSGFYLCAWSVRDLNWAPGELFFGEGSRLTVL.

J is TRBJ2-3 and V is TRBV9; maybe TRBD2 (5 bases). V dropped 0 bases and J dropped 2 bases, with 10 bases sitting between them. The germline gives CDR1 SGDLS, CDR2 YYNGEE. The length of the CDR3 is 15 residues. The CDR3 DNA reads TGTGCCAGCAGCGTAGCTGGACTGTTCACAGATACGCAGTATTTT. Translation: CASSVAGLFTDTQYF.

In its sample, this clone was seen once. V gene TRBV10-3 combines with J gene TRBJ2-2; 9 nucleotides agree with TRBD1. The CDR3 is 16 amino acids. V was pared by 5 bases and J by 5 bases, with 9 bases of the junction left unmatched. Per the germline V gene, CDR1 is ENHRY and CDR2 is SYGVKD. Written as DNA, the CDR3 is TGTGCCATCAGTACAACCGGGACAGGGCGTACCGGGGAGCTGTTTTTT. It yields the protein CAISTTGTGRTGELFF.

J is TRBJ1-3 and V is TRBV2; no definite D call. The CDR3 contains 14 residues. From germline, CDR1 is SNHLY and CDR2 FYNNEI. Trimming removed 5 bases at V and 8 bases at J, with 16 bases between. CDR3 protein: CASSPSTVRHTIYF. The CDR3 nucleotides read TGTGCCAGCAGTCCATCCACAGTCCGGCACACCATATATTTT.

This chain connects TRBV10-2 to TRBJ2-1; the D gene is possibly TRBD2 (7 bases). Germline V lookup: CDR1 WSHSY, CDR2 SAAADI. Trimming pared 6 bases from V and 4 bases from J, leaving 16 bases between. The CDR3 has 15 amino acids. CDR3 DNA: TGCGCCAGCAGATACAGGGAGGGATGGTACAATGAGCAGTTCTTC. It encodes CASRYREGWYNEQFF.

The chain combines TRBV13 with TRBJ1-2; perhaps TRBD1 as D (5 bases). Trimming removed 2 bases from V and 3 bases from J, with 13 bases in between. The CDR3 runs 15 residues. Germline CDR1 PRHDT, CDR2 FYEKMQ (reference sequence). CDR3 DNA sequence: TGTGCCAGCAGCTTAATAACAGGTCTAGACTATGGCTACACCTTC. It codes for CASSLITGLDYGYTF. Complete variable domain (other parts from reference TRBV13 and TRBJ1-2): AAGVIQSPRHLIKEKRETATLKCYPIPRHDTVYWYQQGPGQDPQFLISFYEKMQSDKGSIPDRFSAQQFSDYHSELNMSSLELGDSALYFCASSLITGLDYGYTFGSGTRLTVV.

This clone was seen a handful of times. This chain links TRBV28 with TRBJ1-5; D possibly corresponds to TRBD1 (6 bases). Germline CDR1 and CDR2: MDHEN and SYDVKM. V dropped 1 base and J dropped 6 bases, with 16 bases sitting between them. CDR3 size: 16 residues. In DNA form, the CDR3 reads TGTGCCAGCAGTTTATATAACAGGGTTCTCGTTCAGCCCCAGCATTTT. It encodes CASSLYNRVLVQPQHF.

This clone was seen just once. This chain uses TRBV6-5 with TRBJ1-3; D gene uncertain. This CDR3 contains 15 residues. V lost 5 bases and J lost 1, with 12 bases in between. Germline V gene lookup returns CDR1 MNHEY and CDR2 SVGAGI. The chain's CDR3 is CASSASLTSGNTIYF. The DNA of the CDR3 is TGTGCCAGCAGTGCTTCTCTTACATCTGGAAACACCATATATTTT.

The V call is TRBV4-1, the J call TRBJ2-2; no firm D call. The length of the CDR3 is 14 residues. Germline V gene lookup returns CDR1 MGHRA and CDR2 YSYEKL. V lost 3 bases and J lost 7, with 12 bases in between. The CDR3 reads CASSQGPYGGELFF. The CDR3 nucleotides are TGCGCCAGCAGCCAGGGCCCCTACGGCGGGGAGCTGTTTTTT.

About this clone: Other DNA sequences within the sample encode an identical CDR3. The CDR3 here is CASSVQGTNTEAFF. The CDR3 region has the DNA TGTGCCAGCAGCGTACAGGGAACCAACACTGAAGCTTTCTTT. V and J are TRBV9 and TRBJ1-1; a possible D gene is TRBD1 (5 bases). V lost 1 base and J 2 bases, leaving 9 bases between the germline ends. The CDR3 runs 14 residues. Germline CDR1 SGDLS, CDR2 YYNGEE. The full variable domain, completed using reference TRBV9 and TRBJ1-1, is DSGVTQTPKHLITATGQRVTLRCSPRSGDLSVYWYQQSLDQGLQFLIQYYNGEERAKGNILERFSAQQFPDLHSELNLSSLELGDSALYFCASSVQGTNTEAFFGQGTRLTVV.

As DNA, the CDR3 is TGTGCCAGTAGTACAAGCGGGCAAAATGAGCAGTTCTTC. This encodes CASSTSGQNEQFF. The chain uses TRBV19 and TRBJ2-1; a weak D match, TRBD2 (6 bases). The CDR3 runs to 13 residues. Looked up from germline, CDR1 is LNHDA and CDR2 is SQIVND (reference sequence). V dropped 4 bases and J dropped 7 bases, with 11 bases sitting between them. The whole variable domain, remainder taken from reference TRBV19 and TRBJ2-1, is DGGITQSPKYLFRKEGQNVTLSCEQNLNHDAMYWYRQDPGQGLRLIYYSQIVNDFQKGDIAEGYSVSREKKESFPLTVTSAQKNPTAFYLCASSTSGQNEQFFGPGTRLTVL.

This chain uses TRBV27 with TRBJ2-2; 10 bases map to TRBD2. The length of the CDR3 is 14 residues. The J segment lost 7 bases and the V segment lost 6 bases, leaving 5 bases of the junction unmatched. The germline gives CDR1 MNHEY, CDR2 SMNVEV (reference sequence). For the CDR3, the DNA is TGTGCCAGCAGGGTAGCGGGAGGACGCGGGGAGCTGTTTTTT. Amino acid sequence: CASRVAGGRGELFF.

This rearrangement joins TRBV5-1 to TRBJ1-1; a weak D match, TRBD1 (5 bases). The CDR3 runs 15 residues. V shed 3 bases and J shed 1 base, with 13 bases lying between them. CDR1 is SGHRS and CDR2 is YFSETQ in the germline V gene. The CDR3 is CASSSTSGWNTEAFF. In DNA form, the CDR3 reads TGCGCCAGCAGCTCCACTTCAGGGTGGAACACTGAAGCTTTCTTT.

Here the CDR3 reads CASSYSSSGSANTQYF. Written as DNA, the CDR3 is TGTGCCAGCAGTTACTCTTCTAGCGGGAGTGCGAATACGCAGTATTTT. The chain carries TRBV6-5 and TRBJ2-3, with 10 bases that match TRBD2. V was pared by 0 bases and J by 7 bases, with 7 bases of the junction left unmatched. CDR3 length equals 16 residues. Per germline, CDR1 MNHEY and CDR2 SVGAGI.

V usage is TRBV5-8 and J usage is TRBJ2-5; 7 nucleotides agree with TRBD2. The germline gives CDR1 SGHTS, CDR2 YDEGEE. V lost 2 bases, J lost 0 bases, and 7 bases stayed unmatched. This CDR3 spans 16 amino acids. The CDR3 DNA reads as TGTGCCAGCAGCTTACCTCTAGCGGACTACCAAGAGACCCAGTACTTC. Amino acid sequence: CASSLPLADYQETQYF.

The chain uses TRBV14 and TRBJ1-1; 8 bases fit TRBD1. The V and J ends lost 0 bases and 0 bases, in that order; junction bases with no gene match: 9. CDR3 length: 18 residues. Looked up from germline, CDR1 is SGHDN and CDR2 is FVKESK. The chain's CDR3 is CASSQDWGTGIMNTEAFF. In nucleotides, the CDR3 is TGTGCCAGCAGCCAAGATTGGGGGACAGGTATTATGAACACTGAAGCTTTCTTT.

The V gene is TRBV18, the J gene TRBJ2-2; 11 bases fit TRBD1. The CDR3 runs to 17 residues. Germline CDR1 and CDR2: KGHSH and LQKENI. J gave up 4 bases and V 6 bases, and 10 bases lay outside the gene matches. CDR3 sequence reads: CASSPGTGGDPTGELFF. CDR3 in DNA: TGTGCCAGCTCGCCCGGGACAGGGGGTGATCCCACCGGGGAGCTGTTTTTT.

This chain connects TRBV2 to TRBJ2-1; 7 bases map to TRBD1. The CDR3 is made up of 13 amino acids. Germline-derived CDR1 and CDR2 are SNHLY and FYNNEI. V lost 8 bases to trimming and J lost 5 bases; unmatched junction nucleotides: 6. CDR3 loop: CASGGQEDNEQFF. The DNA of the CDR3 is TGTGCCAGCGGTGGACAGGAGGACAATGAGCAGTTCTTC.

This clone appeared a few times. The CDR3: CASSASLLNEKLFF. The CDR3 DNA sequence: TGTGCCAGCAGTGCCAGCTTACTAAATGAAAAACTGTTTTTT. The V and J genes are TRBV27 and TRBJ1-4; D is uncertain. The CDR3 has 14 amino acids. V lost 5 bases, J lost 5 bases, and 12 bases lay in between. Per the germline V gene, CDR1 is MNHEY and CDR2 is SMNVEV (reference sequence). Looking up the rest from reference TRBV27 and TRBJ1-4 gives the full variable domain: EAQVTQNPRYLITVTGKKLTVTCSQNMNHEYMSWYRQDPGLGLRQIYYSMNVEVTDKGDVPEGYKVSRKEKRNFPLILESPSPNQTSLYFCASSASLLNEKLFFGSGTQLSVL.

The chain has TRBV6-5 and TRBJ1-4, with no clear D. Germline V CDR1 and CDR2: MNHEY, SVGAGI. The V end lost 8 bases, the J end lost 9 bases, and 13 bases lay between the germline ends. The CDR3 sequence is 12 residues long. CDR3 protein: CASGREDQKLFF. CDR3 sequence (DNA): TGTGCCAGCGGGAGGGAGGATCAAAAACTGTTTTTT.

The J gene is TRBJ2-1, the V gene TRBV5-1, with a weak D call TRBD2 (6 bases). This CDR3 contains 13 residues. V was trimmed by 2 bases and J by 10 bases, leaving 13 bases between them. The germline V gene has CDR1 SGHRS and CDR2 YFSETQ. The CDR3 here is CASSLAGSGEQFF. In nucleotides, the CDR3 is TGCGCCAGCAGCTTAGCGGGTTCGGGAGAGCAGTTCTTC.

The J gene is TRBJ2-2, the V gene TRBV5-4, with 7 nucleotides matching TRBD2. Germline V gene lookup returns CDR1 SGHNT and CDR2 YYREEE (reference sequence). CDR3 length equals 14 residues. Losses at the gene ends were 5 bases for V and 6 bases for J; bases not matched to a gene: 7. The DNA for the CDR3 is TGTGCCAGCAGAACCCGCGGGAGCCCCGGGGAGCTGTTTTTT. This translates into CASRTRGSPGELFF.

The genes are TRBV9 and TRBJ2-1; 9 nucleotides agree with TRBD1. Germline trimming cut 3 bases from V and 10 bases from J; bases unmatched to any gene: 11. Germline lookup yields CDR1 SGDLS and CDR2 YYNGEE. The CDR3 has 15 amino acids. CDR3 amino acids: CASSAGQGPLGEQFF. As DNA, the CDR3 is TGTGCCAGCAGCGCTGGACAGGGGCCGCTTGGGGAGCAGTTCTTC.

This chain links TRBV28 with TRBJ2-1, with TRBD1 matching 8 bases. Trimming took 1 base from V and 3 from J; bases not matched to a gene: 5. Germline CDR1 is MDHEN and CDR2 is SYDVKM. The CDR3 is 16 amino acids. The CDR3 nucleotides read TGTGCCAGCAGTTTATACTCAGGGGGCTTCTACAATGAGCAGTTCTTC. This encodes CASSLYSGGFYNEQFF.

The table lists this clone with a count of one. The chain is built from TRBV2 and TRBJ1-5, with a possible D match to TRBD1 (6 bases). V dropped 4 bases and J dropped 0 bases, with 19 bases sitting between them. Germline CDR1 SNHLY, CDR2 FYNNEI. The CDR3 loop spans 18 amino acids. The CDR3 nucleotides are TGTGCCAGCAGTGGGGGGCGGTCCAGTTTGAATAGCAATCAGCCCCAGCATTTT. It specifies CASSGGRSSLNSNQPQHF.

The genes are TRBV11-2 and TRBJ2-1; D call uncertain. In germline, CDR1 is SGHAT, CDR2 FQNNGV. V was pared by 1 base and J by 6 bases, with 10 bases between. The CDR3 has 14 residues. Here the CDR3 reads CASSLVPKPNEQFF. CDR3 nucleotides: TGTGCCAGCAGCTTAGTCCCAAAGCCCAATGAGCAGTTCTTC.

The chain joins TRBV7-2 to TRBJ1-3; unclear D gene. V was cut by 7 bases and J by 4 bases, with 8 bases left in between. Per germline, CDR1 SGHTA and CDR2 FQGNSA. The CDR3 is made up of 12 amino acids. The CDR3 reads CASTSFGNTIYF. In DNA form, the CDR3 reads TGTGCCAGCACCTCCTTCGGAAACACCATATATTTT.

The chain carries TRBV2 and TRBJ1-5, with 7 bases lining up with TRBD1. The germline V gene encodes CDR1 SNHLY and CDR2 FYNNEI. The J segment lost 7 bases and the V segment lost 6 bases, leaving 9 bases of the junction unmatched. The CDR3 is 14 amino acids. In DNA form, the CDR3 reads TGTGCCAGCAGCGGACAGGTGTTTGGCCAGCCCCAGCATTTT. Its protein product is CASSGQVFGQPQHF.

The chain links TRBV10-3 to TRBJ2-1; 13 positions agree with TRBD2. Trimming at V came to 4 bases and at J to 5 bases, leaving 5 bases not matched to a gene. The CDR3 extends over 16 amino acids. The germline gives CDR1 ENHRY, CDR2 SYGVKD. In DNA, the CDR3 is TGTGCCATCAGTGTGACTAGCGGGGGGCGCGACAATGAGCAGTTCTTC. This translates into CAISVTSGGRDNEQFF.

The chain employs TRBV9 and TRBJ2-2; possibly TRBD1 for D (6 bases). Germline assignment: CDR1 SGDLS and CDR2 YYNGEE. This CDR3 has 15 amino acids. Trimming removed 3 bases at V and 1 base at J, with 10 bases between. The CDR3 sequence is CASSDGTKNTGELFF. The CDR3 DNA reads TGTGCCAGCAGCGACGGGACAAAGAACACCGGGGAGCTGTTTTTT.